The 20 T cell receptor beta chains listed next were all sequenced from one sample in a study of blood T cells in healthy people across ages. Through a sample-barcoded 5' primer and a J-beta primer mix, a second PCR was run for about 6 to 12 cycles. TCRdb reanalysed the 5' RACE reads using MiXCR and keeps one entry per CDR3 protein. The sample yields 1.5 million to 2 million distinct CDR3 sequences, approximately 39% seen once. The specimen was blood. The source is a human donor in good health.

This clonotype was seen only once. Written as DNA, the CDR3 is TGTGCCAGCAGCCCCCAGGGAGGGACTAGTAGCGTCCATGAGCAGTTCTTC. This codes for CASSPQGGTSSVHEQFF. The J gene is TRBJ2-1, the V gene TRBV7-3; 8 positions match TRBD2. Unmatched junction bases numbered 17, after V lost 5 bases and J lost 8 bases. This CDR3 is built from 17 residues. From germline, CDR1 is SGHTA and CDR2 FQGTGA.

This chain joins TRBV6-5 and TRBJ2-1, with D perhaps TRBD2 (7 bases). V was trimmed by 8 bases and J by 6 bases, leaving 20 bases between them. CDR1 is MNHEY and CDR2 is SVGAGI in the germline V gene. The CDR3 is made up of 15 amino acids. This CDR3 reads CASVESGGGPNEQFF. The CDR3 DNA reads TGTGCCAGCGTTGAGAGTGGCGGGGGCCCCAATGAGCAGTTCTTC.

This clonotype was seen a handful of times. J is TRBJ1-2 and V is TRBV20-1, with TRBD1 matching 9 bases. This CDR3 comprises 14 residues. Germline lookup yields CDR1 DFQATT and CDR2 SNEGSKA (reference sequence). Losses at the gene ends were 6 bases for V and 3 bases for J; bases not matched to a gene: 8. In nucleotides, the CDR3 is TGCAGTGCGAGCACAGGGGGCGGTGACTATGGCTACACCTTC. Its translation is CSASTGGGDYGYTF.

The chain joins TRBV4-3 to TRBJ2-5; D unresolved. CDR1 LGHNA and CDR2 YSLEER come from the germline V gene. This CDR3 is 15 amino acids long. Trimming left V 0 bases short and J 7 bases short, with 15 bases between. For the CDR3, the DNA is TGCGCCAGCAGCCAAGATAAGGGCCTGCACCGGACCCAGTACTTC. Protein: CASSQDKGLHRTQYF.

Details on this clonotype: Relative to the germline gene, one junction end is altered; a read error may explain this. This chain joins TRBV4-1 and TRBJ1-2; D ambiguous. The CDR3 spans 14 residues. Germline V gene sequence: CDR1 MGHRA, CDR2 YSYEKL. The CDR3 sequence: CAGSQVLGSGGYTF. The CDR3 bases are TGCGCCGGCAGCCAAGTATTGGGGTCGGGGGGCTACACCTTC.

The rearrangement joins TRBV6-2 or TRBV6-3 to TRBJ1-5; D perhaps matches TRBD1 (5 bases). Germline V CDR1 and CDR2: MNHEY, SVGEGT. This CDR3 has 14 amino acids. V lost 6 bases, J lost 5 bases, and 14 bases lay in between. CDR3 protein: CASRRGWLDQPQHF. CDR3 in DNA: TGTGCCAGCAGGCGGGGGTGGTTGGATCAGCCCCAGCATTTT.

Written as DNA, the CDR3 is TGCAGTGCTAGAGATCTTTTGGCCCGGGAGACCCAGTACTTC. Residues: CSARDLLARETQYF. The chain combines TRBV20-1 with TRBJ2-5; the D is unclear. The V gene's germline CDR1 is DFQATT and CDR2 SNEGSKA (reference sequence). The CDR3 consists of 14 residues. Deletions cut 0 bases from V and 5 bases from J, with 13 bases between.

This chain connects TRBV20-1 to TRBJ2-5; a possible D gene is TRBD1 (6 bases). V was pared by 6 bases and J by 11 bases, with 19 bases between. This CDR3 contains 12 residues. Germline V CDR1 and CDR2: DFQATT, SNEGSKA (reference sequence). CDR3 region: CSAREGVNEQYF. The CDR3 DNA is TGCAGTGCCCGCGAGGGGGTAAATGAGCAGTACTTC.

This chain joins TRBV2 and TRBJ1-5, with D unresolved. The V gene's germline CDR1 is SNHLY and CDR2 FYNNEI. Trimming shortened V by 5 bases and J by 7 bases, and 9 bases separated the two germline ends. This CDR3 has 12 residues. CDR3 residues: CASSYNLQPQHF. The DNA of the CDR3 is TGTGCCAGCAGTTATAATTTGCAGCCCCAGCATTTT.

This clonotype was observed a single time. At one boundary the junction diverges from the germline segment, which might be a read error. The J gene is TRBJ2-6, the V gene TRBV24-1, with unresolved D. CDR1 is KGHDR, CDR2 SFDVKD, per germline. The CDR3 consists of 15 residues. The CDR3 sequence is CVTSGSGSGANVLTF. The CDR3 DNA reads as TGTGTCACCAGTGGGTCGGGCTCTGGGGCCAACGTCCTGACTTTC.

The rearrangement joins TRBV2 to TRBJ2-7, with 8 bases identical to TRBD2. This CDR3 is built from 16 residues. V dropped 8 bases and J dropped 3; count of bases not matched to a gene: 15. Germline-derived CDR1 and CDR2 are SNHLY and FYNNEI. CDR3 region: CASQFGGGPRNYEQYF. The CDR3 nucleotides are TGTGCCAGCCAGTTCGGCGGGGGGCCAAGGAACTACGAGCAGTACTTC.

The chain carries TRBV12-5 and TRBJ1-4; TRBD1 matches 7 bases. V shed 5 bases and J 6 bases; nucleotides not matched to a gene: 15. CDR1 and CDR2 (germline): LGHNT, FRNRAP. The CDR3 has 17 amino acids. The CDR3 spells CASGLTYGGTGDEKLFF. The CDR3 nucleotides read TGTGCTAGTGGTCTTACGTACGGGGGTACAGGGGATGAAAAACTGTTTTTT.

This chain joins TRBV29-1 and TRBJ1-2, with no clear D. This CDR3 is built from 12 residues. Germline V CDR1 and CDR2: SQVTM, ANQGSEA. In nucleotides, the CDR3 is TGCAGTGCTATCCGGTCTCCCGATGGCTACACCTTC. Translated: CSAIRSPDGYTF. The whole variable domain, remainder taken from reference TRBV29-1 and TRBJ1-2, is SAVISQKPSRDICQRGTSLTIQCQVDSQVTMMFWYRQQPGQSLTLIATANQGSEATYESGFVIDKFPISRPNLTFSTLTVSNMSPEDSSIYLCSAIRSPDGYTFGSGTRLTVV.

The chain joins TRBV27 to TRBJ1-5, with a possible D match to TRBD1 (6 bases). The V gene's germline CDR1 is MNHEY and CDR2 SMNVEV (reference sequence). The CDR3 is 16 amino acids. The ends were cut back, 5 bases at V and 1 base at J, with 15 bases in the middle. The CDR3 here is CASSPSQGPSNQPQHF. As DNA, the CDR3 is TGTGCCAGCAGTCCGTCACAGGGCCCAAGCAATCAGCCCCAGCATTTT.

The chain joins TRBV5-1 to TRBJ1-1; tentative D call: TRBD1 (6 bases). Trimming took 0 bases from V and 3 from J, leaving 12 bases between them. This CDR3 is 15 amino acids long. The germline V gene has CDR1 SGHRS and CDR2 YFSETQ. CDR3 in amino acids: CASSLDGGLDTEAFF. CDR3 sequence (DNA): TGCGCCAGCAGCTTGGATGGGGGGCTGGACACTGAAGCTTTCTTT.

The chain is built from TRBV6-2 or TRBV6-3 and TRBJ1-5; possibly TRBD1 for D (6 bases). V lost 2 bases, J lost 4 bases, and 21 bases lay in between. The CDR3 has 18 amino acids. Germline CDR1 is MNHEY and CDR2 is SVGEGT. CDR3 coding DNA: TGTGCCAGCAGTTACCCGCAGCGGACGGGACAAAGGAATCAGCCCCAGCATTTT. It yields the protein CASSYPQRTGQRNQPQHF.

This clonotype was recorded once. The V and J genes are TRBV27 and TRBJ2-3; no reliable D call. This CDR3 region has 15 residues. V was cut by 3 bases and J by 2 bases, with 12 bases left in between. Germline V gene sequence: CDR1 MNHEY, CDR2 SMNVEV (reference sequence). CDR3: CASSFWLTTTDTQYF. The CDR3 DNA reads as TGTGCCAGCAGTTTTTGGCTAACTACCACAGATACGCAGTATTTT.

The chain couples TRBV21-1 to TRBJ1-1; the listed D gene, TRBD1, was not tested against the DNA. TRBV21-1 is assigned pseudogene status. The CDR3 contains 15 residues. The CDR3 bases are TGTGCCAGCAGCAAAGATGTAGGGGTGAACACTGAAGCTTTCTTT. Its protein is CASSKDVGVNTEAFF.

The J gene is TRBJ2-5, the V gene TRBV20-1; D perhaps matches TRBD2 (6 bases). The length of the CDR3 is 15 residues. V lost 3 bases to trimming and J lost 7 bases, with 21 bases between them. Germline lookup yields CDR1 DFQATT and CDR2 SNEGSKA (reference sequence). The CDR3 sequence: CSARVPGGVPPTQYF. DNA of the CDR3: TGCAGTGCTAGGGTCCCTGGCGGGGTGCCGCCGACCCAGTACTTC.

V usage is TRBV6-5 and J usage is TRBJ2-5; TRBD1 aligns across 7 bases. The J call may be faulty, since TRBJ2-7 better matches the DNA end. The germline CDR1 and CDR2 sequences are MNHEY and SVGAGI. The CDR3 totals 16 residues. The CDR3 is CASSTFNRDRNYEQYF. For the CDR3, the DNA is TGTGCCAGCAGTACCTTTAACAGGGACAGAAACTACGAGCAGTACTTC.